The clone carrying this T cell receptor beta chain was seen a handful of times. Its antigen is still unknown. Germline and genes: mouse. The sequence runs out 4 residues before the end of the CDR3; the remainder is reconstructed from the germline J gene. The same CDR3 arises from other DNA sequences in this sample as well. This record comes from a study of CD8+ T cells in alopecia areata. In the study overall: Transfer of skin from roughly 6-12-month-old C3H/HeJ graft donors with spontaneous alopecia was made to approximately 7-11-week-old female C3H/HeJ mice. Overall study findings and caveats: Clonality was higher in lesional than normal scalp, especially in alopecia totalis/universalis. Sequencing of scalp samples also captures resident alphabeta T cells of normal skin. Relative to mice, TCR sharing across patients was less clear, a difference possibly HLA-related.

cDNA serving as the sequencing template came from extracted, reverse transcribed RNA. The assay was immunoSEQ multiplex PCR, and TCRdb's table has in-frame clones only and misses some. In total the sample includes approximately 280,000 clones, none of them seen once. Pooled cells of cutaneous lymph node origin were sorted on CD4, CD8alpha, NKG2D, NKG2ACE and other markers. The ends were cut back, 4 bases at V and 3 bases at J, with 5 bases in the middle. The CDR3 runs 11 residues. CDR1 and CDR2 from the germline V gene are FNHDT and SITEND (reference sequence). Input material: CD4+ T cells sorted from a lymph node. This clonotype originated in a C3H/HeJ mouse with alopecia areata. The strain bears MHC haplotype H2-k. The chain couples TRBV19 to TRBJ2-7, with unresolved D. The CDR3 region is CASSPNYEQYF. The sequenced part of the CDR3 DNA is TGTGCCAGCAGTCCAAACTAT.